This T cell receptor (beta chain) comes out of a study of blood T cell repertoires in COVID-19. Whole-study context: Collection of acute and convalescent COVID-19 samples took place in the United States, Italy and Spain. In each case, the material was cDNA or gDNA derived from T cells, B-cell-depleted T cells, or PBMCs.

In germline, CDR1 is MNHEY, CDR2 SMNVEV (reference sequence). With V trimmed by 6 bases and J by 1 base, 2 bases remained unmatched. The CDR3 extends over 14 amino acids. In the original workflow: Estimated nucleated cell counts came from reference gene primer amplification. TCRdb's table, derived via immunoSEQ multiplex PCR, lists solely in-frame clones and lacks some. From that table come the V and J calls and clone size; the DNA was used to work out D and trimming. The sample has under 300,000 clones, 82% seen once; the top ten hold nearly 5%. The source material was peripheral blood. This clonotype originated in a woman of 80 years or more with active or convalescent COVID-19. V gene TRBV27 combines with J gene TRBJ2-3; TRBD1 agrees at 9 bases. CDR3 sequence: CASRDRGGTDTQYF. CDR3 nucleotide sequence: TGTGCCAGCAGGGACAGGGGAGGCACAGATACGCAGTATTTT.